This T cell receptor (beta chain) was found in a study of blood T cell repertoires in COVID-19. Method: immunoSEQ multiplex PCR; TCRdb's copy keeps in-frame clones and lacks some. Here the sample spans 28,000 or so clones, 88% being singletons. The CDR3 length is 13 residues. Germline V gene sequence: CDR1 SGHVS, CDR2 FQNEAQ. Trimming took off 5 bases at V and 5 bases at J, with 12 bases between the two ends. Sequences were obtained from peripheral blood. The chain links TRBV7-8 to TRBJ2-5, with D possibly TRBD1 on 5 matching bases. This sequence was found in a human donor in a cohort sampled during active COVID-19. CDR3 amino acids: CASSIQARETQYF. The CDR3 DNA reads TGTGCCAGCAGCATACAGGCCCGGGAGACCCAGTACTTC.